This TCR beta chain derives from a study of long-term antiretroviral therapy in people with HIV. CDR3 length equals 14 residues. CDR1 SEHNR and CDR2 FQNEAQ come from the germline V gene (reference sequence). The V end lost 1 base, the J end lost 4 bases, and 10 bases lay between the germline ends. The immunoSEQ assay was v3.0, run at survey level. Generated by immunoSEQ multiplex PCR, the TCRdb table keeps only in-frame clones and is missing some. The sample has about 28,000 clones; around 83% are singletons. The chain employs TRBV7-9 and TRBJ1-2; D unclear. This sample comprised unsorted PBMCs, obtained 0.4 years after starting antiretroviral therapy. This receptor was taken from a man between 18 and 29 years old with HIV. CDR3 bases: TGTGCCAGCAGCTTAGACGGGATGGGCTATGGCTACACCTTC. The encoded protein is CASSLDGMGYGYTF.